This TCR beta chain was sequenced for a study of cytomegalovirus exposure and HLA in healthy donors. Study results and caveats: In vitro, a few CMV-associated chains proved specific for CMV antigens.

The germline V gene has CDR1 WSHSY and CDR2 SAAADI. This CDR3 has 13 residues. J lost 2 bases, V lost 7 bases, and 4 bases had no gene match. The assay was immunoSEQ multiplex PCR, and TCRdb's table has in-frame clones only and misses some. The data contain fewer than 200,000 clones, 75% to 90% of them singletons. Turning to this clone: The antigen remains undetermined.

This clonotype originated in a woman under 30 in good health and CMV-seronegative. Sequenced sample: PBMCs. The chain recombines TRBV10-2 with TRBJ2-7; 8 bases map to TRBD1. CDR3 nucleotide sequence: TGCGCCAGCACTGGGACAGGAACCTACGAGCAGTACTTC. The encoded protein is CASTGTGTYEQYF.